This T cell receptor (beta chain) was sequenced for a study of siplizumab effects on memory and regulatory T cells. Study findings and constraints: The study found that mappable alloreactive CD4+ clones averaged roughly 70% Treg-derived with siplizumab and 25% to 30% in controls.

The germline CDR1 and CDR2 sequences are SGHTA and FQGNSA. The CDR3 contains 10 residues. V was cut by 5 bases and J by 4 bases, with 2 bases left in between. Data came from immunoSEQ multiplex PCR; TCRdb stores just in-frame clones and leaves some out. There are over 95,000 clones in the sample; 90% to 95% occur only once, and roughly 0.17% lies in the top ten. As for this clone: The target antigen is unknown.

The sample consisted of non-Treg CD4+ T cells sorted from blood. V and J are TRBV7-2 and TRBJ1-2; D unclear. The receptor was isolated from a human donor in good health. The CDR3 bases are TGTGCCAGCAGCGGCTATGGCTACACCTTC. Its protein is CASSGYGYTF.